This T cell receptor (beta chain) came from a study of CD8 T cells in Susac syndrome. CD8+ and CD4+ T cells from blood underwent TCR beta sequencing. TEMRA cells were enriched by FACS, and CD4+ and CD8+ T cells were negatively isolated. RNA, at about 0.45 to 1 ug, was reverse transcribed with random hexamers. TCRdb analysed the immunoSEQ multiplex PCR reads with MiXCR anew, one entry per CDR3 protein. Among 80,000 to 90,000 distinct CDR3 sequences listed, approximately 95% were seen once. From germline, CDR1 is MDHEN and CDR2 SYDVKM. With V trimmed by 3 bases and J by 1 base, 9 bases remained unmatched. The CDR3 runs to 17 residues.

This chain joins TRBV28 and TRBJ2-3, with 8 positions matching TRBD2. Sequencing was carried out using CD8+ T cells from PBMCs. This sequence originates from a human donor with Susac syndrome. The CDR3 sequence: CASSFPGGEGGTDTQYF. As DNA, the CDR3 is TGTGCCAGCAGTTTCCCGGGGGGGGAGGGCGGCACAGATACGCAGTATTTT.